This TCR beta chain was documented in a study of T cells in narcolepsy. At the level of the study: Donors had narcolepsy type 1 or type 2, or were healthy controls.

Turning to this clone: What it binds is unknown.

This CDR3 contains 15 residues. Trimming took 5 bases from V and 7 from J; bases not matched to a gene: 10. Germline V CDR1 and CDR2: MNHNS, SASEGT. Repertoires were generated with immunoSEQ multiplex PCR, while TCRdb's copy carries only in-frame clones and drops some. The sample comprises 30,000 to 35,000 clones, about 90% of which are singletons, and around 0.9% rests with the top ten. Points from the study as a whole: Autoreactive HCRT-specific and TRIB2-specific clonotypes were marked in same-patient CSF-versus-blood CD4+ comparisons.

The TCR originated in a human donor with narcolepsy. Sequencing was performed on CD45RA- memory CD4+ T cells from PBMCs. The V and J genes are TRBV6-1 and TRBJ1-4; 7 nucleotides align to TRBD1. CDR3 nucleotide sequence: TGTGCCAGCAGTCACAAAACAGGGGATTTTGAAAAACTGTTTTTT. It specifies CASSHKTGDFEKLFF.